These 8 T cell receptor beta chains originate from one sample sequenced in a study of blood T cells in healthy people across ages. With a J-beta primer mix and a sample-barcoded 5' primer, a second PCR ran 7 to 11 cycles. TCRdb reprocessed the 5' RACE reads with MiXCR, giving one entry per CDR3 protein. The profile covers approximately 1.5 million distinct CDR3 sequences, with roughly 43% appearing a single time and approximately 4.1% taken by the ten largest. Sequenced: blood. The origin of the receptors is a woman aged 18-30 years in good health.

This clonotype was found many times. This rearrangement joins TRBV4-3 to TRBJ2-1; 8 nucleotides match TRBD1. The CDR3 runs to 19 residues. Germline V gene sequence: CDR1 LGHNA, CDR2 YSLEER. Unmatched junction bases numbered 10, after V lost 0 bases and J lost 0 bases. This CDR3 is CASSQDWQGALSSYNEQFF. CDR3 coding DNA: TGCGCCAGCAGCCAAGATTGGCAGGGGGCCCTGAGCTCCTACAATGAGCAGTTCTTC.

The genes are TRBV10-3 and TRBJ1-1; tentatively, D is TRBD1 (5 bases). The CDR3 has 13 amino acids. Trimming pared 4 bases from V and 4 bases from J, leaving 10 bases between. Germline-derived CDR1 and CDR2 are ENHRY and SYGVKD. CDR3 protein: CAISVGGSTEAFF. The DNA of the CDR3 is TGTGCCATCAGTGTTGGGGGAAGCACTGAAGCTTTCTTT.

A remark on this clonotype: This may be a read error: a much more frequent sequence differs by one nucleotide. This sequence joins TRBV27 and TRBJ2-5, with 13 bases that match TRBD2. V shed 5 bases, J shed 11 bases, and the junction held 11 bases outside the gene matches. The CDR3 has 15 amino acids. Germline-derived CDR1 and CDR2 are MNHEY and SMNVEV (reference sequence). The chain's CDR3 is CASSPGTSGKNEQYF. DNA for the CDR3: TGTGCCAGCAGTCCAGGGACTAGCGGGAAGAATGAGCAGTACTTC.

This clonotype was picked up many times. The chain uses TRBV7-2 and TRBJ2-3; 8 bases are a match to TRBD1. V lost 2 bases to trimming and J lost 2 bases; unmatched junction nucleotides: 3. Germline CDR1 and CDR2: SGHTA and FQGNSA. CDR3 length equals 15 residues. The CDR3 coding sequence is TGTGCCAGCAGCTTAATGGACAGGGCCACAGATACGCAGTATTTT. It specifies CASSLMDRATDTQYF.

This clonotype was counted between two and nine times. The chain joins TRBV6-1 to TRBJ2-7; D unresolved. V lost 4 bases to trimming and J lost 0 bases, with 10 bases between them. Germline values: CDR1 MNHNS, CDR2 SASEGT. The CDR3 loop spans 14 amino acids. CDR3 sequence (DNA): TGTGCCAGCAGTGCGGTAGCCGACTCCTACGAGCAGTACTTC. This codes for CASSAVADSYEQYF.

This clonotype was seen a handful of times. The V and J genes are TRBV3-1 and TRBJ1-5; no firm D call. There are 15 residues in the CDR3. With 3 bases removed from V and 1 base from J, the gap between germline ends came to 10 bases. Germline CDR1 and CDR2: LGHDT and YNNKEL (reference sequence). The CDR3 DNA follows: TGTGCCAGCAGCCAGGGCACACTGAGCAATCAGCCCCAGCATTTT. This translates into CASSQGTLSNQPQHF.

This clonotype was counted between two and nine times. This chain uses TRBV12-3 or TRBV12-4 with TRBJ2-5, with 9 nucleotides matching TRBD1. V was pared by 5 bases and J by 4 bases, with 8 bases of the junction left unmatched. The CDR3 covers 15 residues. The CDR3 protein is CASSQDRGAAETQYF. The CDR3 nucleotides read TGTGCCAGCAGTCAAGACAGGGGGGCGGCAGAGACCCAGTACTTC.

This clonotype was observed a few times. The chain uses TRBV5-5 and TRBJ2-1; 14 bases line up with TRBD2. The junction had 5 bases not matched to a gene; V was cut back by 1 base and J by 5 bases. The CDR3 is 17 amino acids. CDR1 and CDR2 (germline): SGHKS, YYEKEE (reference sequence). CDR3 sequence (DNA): TGTGCCAGCAGCTTGCGACCGGGACTAGCGGGAGACAATGAGCAGTTCTTC. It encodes CASSLRPGLAGDNEQFF. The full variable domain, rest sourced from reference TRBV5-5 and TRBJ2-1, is DAGVTQSPTHLIKTRGQQVTLRCSPISGHKSVSWYQQVLGQGPQFIFQYYEKEERGRGNFPDRFSARQFPNYSSELNVNALLLGDSALYLCASSLRPGLAGDNEQFFGPGTRLTVL.